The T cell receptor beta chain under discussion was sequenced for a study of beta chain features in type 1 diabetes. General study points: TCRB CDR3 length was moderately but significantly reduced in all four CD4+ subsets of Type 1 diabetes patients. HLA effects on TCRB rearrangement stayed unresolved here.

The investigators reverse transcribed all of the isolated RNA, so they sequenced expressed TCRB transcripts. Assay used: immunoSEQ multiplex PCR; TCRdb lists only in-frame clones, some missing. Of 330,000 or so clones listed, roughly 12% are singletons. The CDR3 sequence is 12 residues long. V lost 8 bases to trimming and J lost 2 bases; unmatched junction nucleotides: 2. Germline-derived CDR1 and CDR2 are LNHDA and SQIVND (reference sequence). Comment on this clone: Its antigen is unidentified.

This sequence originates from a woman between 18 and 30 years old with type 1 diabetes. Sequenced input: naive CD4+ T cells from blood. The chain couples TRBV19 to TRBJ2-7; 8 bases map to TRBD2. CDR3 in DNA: TGTGCCAGTCGCGGGAGGACCTACGAGCAGTACTTC. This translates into CASRGRTYEQYF.